The present T cell receptor beta chain was sequenced within a study of blood T cell repertoires in COVID-19. Germline CDR1 reads SGHRS; CDR2 reads YFSETQ. The CDR3 has 16 residues. With V trimmed by 2 bases and J by 3 bases, 9 bases remained unmatched. Authors' processing steps: Quantification of nucleated cells was approximated via reference gene primer amplification. Clones were read by immunoSEQ multiplex PCR, and TCRdb kept only the in-frame ones, dropping some. The V and J calls and clone size are taken from that table; D and trimming were inferred from the DNA. Altogether roughly 180,000 clones are present, 65% to 90% being singletons, with the ten largest covering roughly 8.2%.

The sequencing input was peripheral blood. The rearrangement joins TRBV5-1 to TRBJ1-1, with 8 bases that match TRBD1. This receptor was obtained from a man between 60 and 75 years old with acute or convalescent COVID-19. The CDR3 DNA reads TGCGCCAGCAGCTTACTTCCGGACAGGGAGGACACTGAAGCTTTCTTT. Its protein is CASSLLPDREDTEAFF.